This section outlines one T cell receptor beta chain sequence together with its context. The data derive from a study of blood T cells in healthy people across ages. Trimming cost V 6 bases and J 4 bases; bases outside gene matches: 9. Germline CDR1 SGHTA, CDR2 FQGNSA. This CDR3 is built from 16 residues. Alongside a J-beta primer mix, a sample-barcoded 5' primer served in a second PCR lasting about 7 to 12 cycles. MiXCR was run by TCRdb on the 5' RACE reads, yielding one entry per CDR3 protein. The sample gives about 1.7 million distinct CDR3 sequences, 28% of which show up once; 6.5% to 8.5% is in the top ten.

The specimen was blood. The sequence was obtained from a woman in her twenties or thirties in good health. This chain links TRBV7-2 with TRBJ2-1; 10 nucleotides agree with TRBD2. CDR3 protein: CASRLPGTSVYNEQFF. The CDR3 DNA sequence: TGTGCCAGCAGGTTACCGGGGACTAGCGTTTACAATGAGCAGTTCTTC.